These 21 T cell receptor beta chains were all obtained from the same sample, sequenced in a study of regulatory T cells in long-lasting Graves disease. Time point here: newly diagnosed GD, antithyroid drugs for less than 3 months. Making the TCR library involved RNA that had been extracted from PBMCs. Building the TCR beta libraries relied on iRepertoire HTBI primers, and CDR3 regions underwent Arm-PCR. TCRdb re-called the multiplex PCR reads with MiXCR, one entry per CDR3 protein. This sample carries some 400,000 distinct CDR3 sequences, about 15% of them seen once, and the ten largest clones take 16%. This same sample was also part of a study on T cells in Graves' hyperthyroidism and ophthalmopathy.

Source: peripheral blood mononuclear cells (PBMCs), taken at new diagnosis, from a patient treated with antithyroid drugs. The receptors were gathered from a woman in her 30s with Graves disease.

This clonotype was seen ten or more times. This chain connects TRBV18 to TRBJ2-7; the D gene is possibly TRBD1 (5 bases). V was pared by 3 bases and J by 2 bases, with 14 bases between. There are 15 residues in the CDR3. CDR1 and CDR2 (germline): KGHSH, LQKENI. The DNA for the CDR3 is TGTGCCAGCTCACCGGGCACAGGTGTCACCTACGAGCAGTACTTC. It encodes CASSPGTGVTYEQYF. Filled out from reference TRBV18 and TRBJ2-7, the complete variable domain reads NAGVMQNPRHLVRRRGQEARLRCSPMKGHSHVYWYRQLPEEGLKFMVYLQKENIIDESGMPKERFSAEFPKEGPSILRIQQVVRGDSAAYFCASSPGTGVTYEQYFGPGTRLTVT.

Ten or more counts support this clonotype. The CDR3 bases are TGTGCCAGCATTGCTAGCGGGAGGACGGGCACAGATACGCAGTATTTT. Protein product: CASIASGRTGTDTQYF. The chain combines TRBV2 with TRBJ2-3; 11 bases fit TRBD2. Germline V gene lookup returns CDR1 SNHLY and CDR2 FYNNEI. The CDR3 contains 16 residues. With V trimmed by 7 bases and J by 1 base, 7 bases remained unmatched.

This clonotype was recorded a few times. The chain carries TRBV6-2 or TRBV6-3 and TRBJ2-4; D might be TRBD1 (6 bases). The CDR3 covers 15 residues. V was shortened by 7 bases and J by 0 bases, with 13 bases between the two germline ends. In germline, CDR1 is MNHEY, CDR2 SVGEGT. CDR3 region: CASTPAGVAKNIQYF. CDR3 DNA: TGTGCCAGCACCCCCGCAGGGGTAGCCAAAAACATTCAGTACTTC.

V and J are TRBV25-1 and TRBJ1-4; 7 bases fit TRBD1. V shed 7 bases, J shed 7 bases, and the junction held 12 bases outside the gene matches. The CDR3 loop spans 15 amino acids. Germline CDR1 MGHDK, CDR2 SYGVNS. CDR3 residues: CASTDGGGDGEKLFF. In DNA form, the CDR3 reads TGTGCCAGCACCGATGGAGGGGGCGACGGTGAAAAACTGTTTTTT.

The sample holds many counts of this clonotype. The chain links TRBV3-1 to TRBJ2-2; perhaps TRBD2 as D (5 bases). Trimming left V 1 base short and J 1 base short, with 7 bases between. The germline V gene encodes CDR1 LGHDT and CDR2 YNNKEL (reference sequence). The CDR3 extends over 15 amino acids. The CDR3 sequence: CASSQVRGNTGELFF. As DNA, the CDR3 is TGTGCCAGCAGCCAAGTTCGGGGGAACACCGGGGAGCTGTTTTTT.

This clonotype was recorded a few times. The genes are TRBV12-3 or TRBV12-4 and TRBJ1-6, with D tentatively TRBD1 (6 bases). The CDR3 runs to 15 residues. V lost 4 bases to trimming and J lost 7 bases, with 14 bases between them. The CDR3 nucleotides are TGTGCCAGCAGTTCCCGACCGGGGGGCAATTCACCCCTCCACTTT. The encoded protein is CASSSRPGGNSPLHF.

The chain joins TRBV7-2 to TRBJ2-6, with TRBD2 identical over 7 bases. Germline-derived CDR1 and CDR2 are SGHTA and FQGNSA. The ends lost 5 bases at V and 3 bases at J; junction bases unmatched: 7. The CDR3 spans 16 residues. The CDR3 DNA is TGTGCCAGCAGCCCGCCCGGGGGGATTGGGGCCAACGTCCTGACTTTC. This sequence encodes CASSPPGGIGANVLTF.

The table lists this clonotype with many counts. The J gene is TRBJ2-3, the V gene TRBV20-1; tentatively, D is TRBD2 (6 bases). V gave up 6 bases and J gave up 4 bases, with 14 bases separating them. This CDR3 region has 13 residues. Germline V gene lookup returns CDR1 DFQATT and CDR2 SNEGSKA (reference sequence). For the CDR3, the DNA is TGCAGTGCCCGCCGGGGGAAGGCAGATACGCAGTATTTT. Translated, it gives CSARRGKADTQYF.

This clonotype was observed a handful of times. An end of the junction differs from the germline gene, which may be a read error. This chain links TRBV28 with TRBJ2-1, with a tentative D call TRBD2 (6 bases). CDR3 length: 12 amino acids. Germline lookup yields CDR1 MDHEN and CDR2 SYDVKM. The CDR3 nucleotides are TGTGCCAGCACCTCCCCTTCGGGGGAGCAGCTCTTC. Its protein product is CASTSPSGEQLF. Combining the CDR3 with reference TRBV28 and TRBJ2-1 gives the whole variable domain DVKVTQSSRYLVKRTGEKVFLECVQDMDHENMFWYRQDPGLGLRLIYFSYDVKMKEKGDIPEGYSVSREKKERFSLILESASTNQTSMYLCASTSPSGEQLFGPGTRLTVL.

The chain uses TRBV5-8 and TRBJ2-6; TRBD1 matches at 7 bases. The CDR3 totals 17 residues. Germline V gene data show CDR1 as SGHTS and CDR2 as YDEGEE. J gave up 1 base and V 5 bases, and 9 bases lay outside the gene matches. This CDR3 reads CASRFDRARSGANVLTF. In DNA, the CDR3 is TGTGCCAGCAGGTTTGACAGGGCTCGTTCTGGGGCCAACGTCCTGACTTTC.

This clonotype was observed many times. CDR3: CASSLVGAVDTEAFF. CDR3 bases: TGTGCCAGCAGCTTAGTGGGGGCCGTAGACACTGAAGCTTTCTTT. The V and J genes are TRBV28 and TRBJ1-1; a weak D match, TRBD1 (6 bases). In germline, CDR1 is MDHEN, CDR2 SYDVKM. CDR3 length equals 15 residues. The V gene lost 6 bases and the J gene lost 3 bases, with 17 bases spanning the gap.

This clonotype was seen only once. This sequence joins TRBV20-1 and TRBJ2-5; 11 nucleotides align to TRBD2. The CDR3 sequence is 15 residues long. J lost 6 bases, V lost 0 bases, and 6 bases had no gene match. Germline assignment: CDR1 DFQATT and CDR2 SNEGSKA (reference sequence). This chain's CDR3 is CSARDLLAGVKTQYF. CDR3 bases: TGCAGTGCTAGAGACCTACTAGCGGGAGTGAAGACCCAGTACTTC.

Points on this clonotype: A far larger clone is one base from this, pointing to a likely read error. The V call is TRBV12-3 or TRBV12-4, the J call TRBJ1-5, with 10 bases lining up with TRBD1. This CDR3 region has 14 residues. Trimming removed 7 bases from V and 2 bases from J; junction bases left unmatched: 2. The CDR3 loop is CASKGTGGNQPQHF. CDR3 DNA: TGTGCCAGCAAGGGGACAGGGGGCAATCAGCCCCAGCATTTT.

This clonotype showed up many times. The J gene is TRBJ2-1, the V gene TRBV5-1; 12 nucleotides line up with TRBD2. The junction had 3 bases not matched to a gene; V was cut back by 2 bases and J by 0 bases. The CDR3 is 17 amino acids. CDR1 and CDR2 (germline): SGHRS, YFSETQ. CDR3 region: CASSFGLAGISYNEQFF. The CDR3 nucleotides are TGCGCCAGCAGCTTCGGACTAGCGGGGATCTCCTACAATGAGCAGTTCTTC.

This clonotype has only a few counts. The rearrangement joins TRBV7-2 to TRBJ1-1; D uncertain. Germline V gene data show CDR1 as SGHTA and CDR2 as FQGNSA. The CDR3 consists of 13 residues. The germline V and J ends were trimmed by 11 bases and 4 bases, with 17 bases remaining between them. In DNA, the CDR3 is TGTGCCTCGGCAGTTTCGAGAAGCACTGAAGCTTTCTTT. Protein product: CASAVSRSTEAFF.

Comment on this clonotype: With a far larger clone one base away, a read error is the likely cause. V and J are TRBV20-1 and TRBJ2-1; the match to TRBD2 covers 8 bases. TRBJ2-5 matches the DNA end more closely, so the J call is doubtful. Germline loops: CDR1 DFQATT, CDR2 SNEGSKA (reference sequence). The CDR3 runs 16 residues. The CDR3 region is CSASALTGGPSETQYF. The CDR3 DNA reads TGCAGTGCTTCCGCCCTAACGGGAGGGCCCTCAGAGACCCAGTACTTC.

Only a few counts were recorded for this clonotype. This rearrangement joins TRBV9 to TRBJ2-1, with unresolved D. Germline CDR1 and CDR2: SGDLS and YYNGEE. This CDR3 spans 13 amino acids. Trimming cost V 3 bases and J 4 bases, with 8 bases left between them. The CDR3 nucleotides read TGTGCCAGCAGCGCCGCCTCATACAATGAGCAGTTCTTC. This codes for CASSAASYNEQFF.

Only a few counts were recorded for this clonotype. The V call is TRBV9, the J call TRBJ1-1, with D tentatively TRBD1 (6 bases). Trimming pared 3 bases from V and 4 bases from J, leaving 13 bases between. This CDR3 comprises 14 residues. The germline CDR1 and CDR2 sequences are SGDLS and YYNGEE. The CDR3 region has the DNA TGTGCCAGCAGCGAGGGCAGGGGACTCACTGAAGCTTTCTTT. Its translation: CASSEGRGLTEAFF.

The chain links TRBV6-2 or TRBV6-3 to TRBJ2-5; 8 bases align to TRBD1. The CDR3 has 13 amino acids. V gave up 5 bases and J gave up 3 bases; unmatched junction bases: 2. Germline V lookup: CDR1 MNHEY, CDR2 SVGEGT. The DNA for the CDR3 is TGTGCCAGCAGTCGGACAGGGAAAGAGACCCAGTACTTC. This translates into CASSRTGKETQYF.

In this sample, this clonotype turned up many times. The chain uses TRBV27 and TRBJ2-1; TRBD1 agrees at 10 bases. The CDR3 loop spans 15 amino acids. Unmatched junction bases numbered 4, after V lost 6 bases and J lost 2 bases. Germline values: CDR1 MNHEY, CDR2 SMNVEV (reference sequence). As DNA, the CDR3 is TGTGCCAGCAGCCCGGGACAGGGGACCTACAATGAGCAGTTCTTC. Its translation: CASSPGQGTYNEQFF.

Written as DNA, the CDR3 is TGTGCCAGCAGTGAAGAAACCTCAGTGAACACCGGGGAGCTGTTTTTT. Protein: CASSEETSVNTGELFF. The chain recombines TRBV6-1 with TRBJ2-2; D unresolved. The CDR3 runs 16 residues. CDR1 is MNHNS, CDR2 SASEGT, per germline. Trimming removed 1 base at V and 1 base at J, with 10 bases between.